This TCR beta chain was identified during a study of metastatic and nonmetastatic thyroid tumors (TCRdb year 2020). For context, the study as a whole: The researchers compared repertoires between peripheral blood samples and tumor or nodule tissue samples from patients with malignant or benign thyroid disease.

The CDR3 runs 16 amino acids, cysteine and phenylalanine included. Of all the DNA, just the CDR3 is kept, 48 bases in frame from base 1. As encoded in the germline V gene, CDR1 is SGDLS while CDR2 is YYNGEE. Trimming takes 3 bases off V and 7 bases off J; junction bases not matched to a gene: 8. Results and caveats for the whole study, not just this receptor: TCR beta diversity was reported as significantly higher in malignant tumors than in benign nodules, in both blood and tumor samples.

This clone has a count of ten or more. Its antigen remains undetermined. Base qualities are not recorded, but no much larger clone differs from it by a single base. No treatment had been received by any patient before thyroid surgery. Using T-cell receptor beta sequencing, the researchers looked back retrospectively at clinical samples from patients, gathered between about 2011 and 2019. Library creation used PCR. Sequencing used an Illumina HiSeq 4000. High-throughput sequencing was used to profile the CDR3 region of the TCR beta-chain in every patient. Processing in the source paper ran as follows. A classifier to discriminate distant-metastatic papillary thyroid cancer patients was built from CDR3 differences across clinicopathological groups. The Shannon index was used to measure repertoire diversity, and the Morisita-Horn index was used to measure how similar tumor and blood repertoires were. TCRdb cleaned the public reads at Q25 with fastp, built clones with MiXCR and kept in-frame beta chains. TCRdb assigned the V and J calls; the authors' analysis was not used. The table for this sample lists some 14,000 clones; 10% to 15% of them were counted only once. The ten largest clones represent 13% to 15% of the sample.

This TCR derives from a female donor with papillary thyroid cancer or a benign thyroid nodule (not recorded which). Some clones in this sample may be carry-over from other donors' samples. The rearranged chain carries TRBV9 and TRBJ2-2, with 11 middle bases fitting TRBD1. Sample: blood. The nucleotide sequence reads as follows: TGTGCCAGCAGCGCATTCGGACAGGGGGCTGGCGGGGAGCTGTTTTTT. Its translation is CASSAFGQGAGGELFF.